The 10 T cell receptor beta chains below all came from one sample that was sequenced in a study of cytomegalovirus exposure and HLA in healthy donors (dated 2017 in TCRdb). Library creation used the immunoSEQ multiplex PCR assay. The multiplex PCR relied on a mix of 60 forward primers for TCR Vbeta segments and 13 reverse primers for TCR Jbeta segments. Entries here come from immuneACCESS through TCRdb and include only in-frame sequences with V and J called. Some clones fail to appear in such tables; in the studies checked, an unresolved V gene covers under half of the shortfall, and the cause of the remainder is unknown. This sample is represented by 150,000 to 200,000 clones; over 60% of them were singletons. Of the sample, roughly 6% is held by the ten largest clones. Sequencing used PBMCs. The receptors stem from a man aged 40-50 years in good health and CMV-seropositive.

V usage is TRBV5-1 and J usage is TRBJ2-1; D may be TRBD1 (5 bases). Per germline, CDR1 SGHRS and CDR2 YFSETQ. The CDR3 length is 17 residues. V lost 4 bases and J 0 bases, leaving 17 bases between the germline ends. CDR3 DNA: TGCGCCAGCAGCGGGGCGCAGAAGGAAACCTCCTACAATGAGCAGTTCTTC. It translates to CASSGAQKETSYNEQFF.

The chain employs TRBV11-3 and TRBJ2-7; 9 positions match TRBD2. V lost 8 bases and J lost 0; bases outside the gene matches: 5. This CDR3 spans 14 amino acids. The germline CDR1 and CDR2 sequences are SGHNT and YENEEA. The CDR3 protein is CASELAGHSYEQYF. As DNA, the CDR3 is TGTGCCAGCGAGCTAGCGGGACACTCCTACGAGCAGTACTTC.

CDR3 region: CASSSGGPVEQYF. The DNA of the CDR3 is TGTGCCAGCAGTTCAGGAGGGCCAGTCGAGCAGTACTTC. The rearrangement joins TRBV28 to TRBJ2-7, with TRBD2 as a possible D gene (6 bases). Germline V gene lookup returns CDR1 MDHEN and CDR2 SYDVKM. The CDR3 spans 13 residues. The V gene lost 4 bases and the J gene lost 6 bases, with 13 bases spanning the gap.

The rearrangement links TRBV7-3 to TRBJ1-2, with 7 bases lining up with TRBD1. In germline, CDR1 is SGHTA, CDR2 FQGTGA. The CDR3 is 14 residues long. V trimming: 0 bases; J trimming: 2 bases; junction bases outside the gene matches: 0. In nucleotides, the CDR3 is TGTGCCAGCAGCTTAACGACAGGGAACTATGGCTACACCTTC. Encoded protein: CASSLTTGNYGYTF.

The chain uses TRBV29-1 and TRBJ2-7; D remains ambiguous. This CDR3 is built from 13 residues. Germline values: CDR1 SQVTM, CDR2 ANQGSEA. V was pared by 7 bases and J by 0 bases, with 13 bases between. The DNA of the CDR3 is TGCAGCGGTGCGACAACCAGCTCCTACGAGCAGTACTTC. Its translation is CSGATTSSYEQYF.

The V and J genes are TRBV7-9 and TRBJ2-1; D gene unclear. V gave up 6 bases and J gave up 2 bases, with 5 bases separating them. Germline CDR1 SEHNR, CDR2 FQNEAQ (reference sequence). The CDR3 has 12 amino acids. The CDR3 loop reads CASSEAYNEQFF. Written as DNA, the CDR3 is TGTGCCAGCAGTGAGGCCTACAATGAGCAGTTCTTC.

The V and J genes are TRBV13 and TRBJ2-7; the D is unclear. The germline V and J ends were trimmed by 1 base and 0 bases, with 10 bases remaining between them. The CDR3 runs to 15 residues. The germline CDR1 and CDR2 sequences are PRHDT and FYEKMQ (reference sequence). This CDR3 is CASSLVGASSYEQYF. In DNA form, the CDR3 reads TGTGCCAGCAGCTTAGTGGGCGCGTCCTCCTACGAGCAGTACTTC.

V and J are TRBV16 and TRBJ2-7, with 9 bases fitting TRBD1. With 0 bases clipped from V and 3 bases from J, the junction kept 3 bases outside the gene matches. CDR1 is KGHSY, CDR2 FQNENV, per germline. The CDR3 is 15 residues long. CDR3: CASSQSGTGLYEQYF. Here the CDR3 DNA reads TGTGCCAGCAGCCAATCGGGGACAGGGCTCTACGAGCAGTACTTC.

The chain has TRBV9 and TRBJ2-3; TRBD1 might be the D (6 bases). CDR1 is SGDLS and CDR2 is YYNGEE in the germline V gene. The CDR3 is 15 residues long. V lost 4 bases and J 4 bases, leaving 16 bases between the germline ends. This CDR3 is CASSSSQGIADTQYF. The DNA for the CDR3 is TGTGCCAGCAGCTCCTCTCAGGGGATCGCAGATACGCAGTATTTT.

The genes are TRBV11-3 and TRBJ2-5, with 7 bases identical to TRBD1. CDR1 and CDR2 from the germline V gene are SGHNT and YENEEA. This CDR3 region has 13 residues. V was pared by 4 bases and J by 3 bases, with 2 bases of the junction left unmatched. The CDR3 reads CASSSGTEETQYF. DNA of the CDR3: TGTGCCAGCAGCTCCGGGACAGAAGAGACCCAGTACTTC.